The 31 T cell receptor beta chains in this list originate from one sample, sequenced in a study of blood T cell repertoires in COVID-19. Produced via immunoSEQ multiplex PCR; TCRdb's table is partial and in-frame only. Counted here are fewer than 200,000 clones, about 88% occurring once; the ten biggest clones make up 1.9%. Sequences were obtained from peripheral blood. Every receptor here comes from a man younger than 35 who had recovered from COVID-19.

The rearrangement joins TRBV7-9 to TRBJ1-6; D perhaps matches TRBD1 (5 bases). The CDR3 contains 17 residues. The ends were cut back, 0 bases at V and 10 bases at J, with 19 bases in the middle. Germline V gives CDR1 SEHNR, CDR2 FQNEAQ (reference sequence). CDR3 nucleotides: TGTGCCAGCAGCTTAGCGCGTCTCTACGCGGGGCACTCACCCCTCCACTTT. It translates to CASSLARLYAGHSPLHF.

For this clone: One end of the junction is discordant with germline, which a read error may explain. The chain joins TRBV29-1 to TRBJ2-1; TRBD2 is a possible D gene (5 bases). Germline CDR1 SQVTM, CDR2 ANQGSEA. This CDR3 contains 10 residues. The CDR3 sequence: CSVEAVRGLF. The CDR3 bases are TGCAGCGTTGAAGCTGTCCGCGGGCTCTTC.

This chain connects TRBV11-2 to TRBJ2-7; TRBD2 matches at 8 bases. The V gene end was trimmed by 2 bases and the J gene end by 3 bases; junction bases not matched to a gene: 3. The germline V gene encodes CDR1 SGHAT and CDR2 FQNNGV. This CDR3 is built from 14 residues. Written as DNA, the CDR3 is TGTGCCAGCAGCTTAATAGCGGGGATCTACGAGCAGTACTTC. Protein product: CASSLIAGIYEQYF.

The rearrangement joins TRBV10-2 to TRBJ1-5, with 7 bases matching TRBD1. This CDR3 has 14 residues. J gave up 4 bases and V 6 bases, and 6 bases lay outside the gene matches. Germline CDR1 reads WSHSY; CDR2 reads SAAADI. CDR3 bases: TGCGCCAGCAGCGCGACAGGGCGGAATCAGCCCCAGCATTTT. This sequence encodes CASSATGRNQPQHF.

The V call is TRBV15, the J call TRBJ2-5, with 8 bases that match TRBD1. Losses at the gene ends were 5 bases for V and 5 bases for J; bases not matched to a gene: 10. This CDR3 contains 15 residues. Per the germline V gene, CDR1 is LNHNV and CDR2 is YYDKDF (reference sequence). CDR3 sequence: CATSVSGGFLETQYF. CDR3 nucleotide sequence: TGTGCCACCAGCGTTTCAGGGGGCTTCTTGGAGACCCAGTACTTC.

The chain is built from TRBV4-3 and TRBJ2-1; 7 bases agree with TRBD2. The trim removed 7 bases at V and 0 bases at J, leaving 6 bases unmatched. The germline V gene encodes CDR1 LGHNA and CDR2 YSLEER. The CDR3 contains 15 residues. This CDR3 is CASTTSVSSYNEQFF. The CDR3 DNA is TGCGCCAGCACAACTAGCGTTAGCTCCTACAATGAGCAGTTCTTC.

The rearrangement joins TRBV23-1 to TRBJ1-5; D is ambiguous. TRBV23-1 is an ORF; its function is uncertain. The CDR3 is 14 amino acids. Deletions cut 3 bases from V and 9 bases from J, with 15 bases between. The CDR3 sequence: CASSHTEDDRPQHF. Here the CDR3 DNA reads TGCGCCAGCAGTCACACAGAAGACGATCGGCCCCAGCATTTT.

The chain employs TRBV6-5 and TRBJ1-1; D is unclear. The CDR3 covers 14 residues. Germline-derived CDR1 and CDR2 are MNHEY and SVGAGI. V was shortened by 6 bases and J by 8 bases, with 19 bases between the two germline ends. The CDR3 DNA reads as TGTGCCAGCAGGTTTGGGCCCCCCCCAGACGAAGCTTTCTTT. Amino acid sequence: CASRFGPPPDEAFF.

The V and J genes are TRBV7-9 and TRBJ2-7; D unclear. CDR3 length: 13 residues. V was pared by 1 base and J by 1 base, with 5 bases between. Germline loops: CDR1 SEHNR, CDR2 FQNEAQ (reference sequence). The CDR3: CASSLESSYEQYF. The CDR3 bases are TGTGCCAGCAGCTTAGAATCGTCCTACGAGCAGTACTTC.

V is TRBV19 and J is TRBJ2-3, with 16 bases that match TRBD2. Germline V gene lookup returns CDR1 LNHDA and CDR2 SQIVND (reference sequence). J gave up 3 bases and V 4 bases, and 7 bases lay outside the gene matches. The CDR3 runs 18 residues. The CDR3 bases are TGTGCCAGTAGTAAGGGACTAGCGGGAGGGTTGGGGACAGATACGCAGTATTTT. Translation gives CASSKGLAGGLGTDTQYF.

The V call is TRBV12-3 or TRBV12-4, the J call TRBJ2-4; D not certain. CDR3 size: 12 residues. Trimming shortened V by 11 bases and J by 3 bases, and 11 bases separated the two germline ends. The CDR3 nucleotides are TGTGCCGGAGAGAAGGTCAAAAACATTCAGTACTTC. Translation: CAGEKVKNIQYF.

This chain connects TRBV14 to TRBJ1-1; no clear D gene. V shed 0 bases and J shed 3 bases, with 14 bases lying between them. Per the germline V gene, CDR1 is SGHDN and CDR2 is FVKESK. This CDR3 contains 16 residues. The CDR3 region is CASSQDSEWLYTEAFF. The CDR3 DNA follows: TGTGCCAGCAGCCAAGATTCTGAGTGGTTGTACACTGAAGCTTTCTTT.

The chain is built from TRBV18 and TRBJ2-2, with TRBD1 matching 7 bases. V lost 5 bases, J lost 8 bases, and 2 bases stayed unmatched. The CDR3 contains 12 residues. Germline V gene data show CDR1 as KGHSH and CDR2 as LQKENI. CDR3 nucleotide sequence: TGTGCCAGCTCATCGGGACAGGGGGAGCTGTTTTTT. Its translation: CASSSGQGELFF.

The chain recombines TRBV27 with TRBJ1-5; TRBD1 agrees at 7 bases. The CDR3 totals 15 residues. Germline values: CDR1 MNHEY, CDR2 SMNVEV (reference sequence). V was pared by 5 bases and J by 5 bases, with 9 bases of the junction left unmatched. This chain's CDR3 is CASSNRQGWDQPQHF. Written as DNA, the CDR3 is TGTGCCAGCAGTAACAGACAGGGATGGGATCAGCCCCAGCATTTT.

This clone was observed a handful of times. The V and J genes are TRBV27 and TRBJ2-7; 14 positions agree with TRBD2. The CDR3 totals 16 residues. V was pared by 3 bases and J by 3 bases, with 4 bases of the junction left unmatched. Per germline, CDR1 MNHEY and CDR2 SMNVEV (reference sequence). As DNA, the CDR3 is TGTGCCAGCAGTTTGACCGGGACTAGCGGGAGCTACGAGCAGTACTTC. Translating it yields CASSLTGTSGSYEQYF.

The chain is built from TRBV23-1 and TRBJ1-5; D unclear. TRBV23-1 falls under the ORF class, with uncertain function. V was pared by 4 bases and J by 0 bases, with 13 bases between. The CDR3 totals 16 residues. This chain's CDR3 is CASSRVRGNSNQPQHF. As DNA, the CDR3 is TGCGCCAGCAGTCGAGTCCGGGGTAATAGCAATCAGCCCCAGCATTTT.

Only a few counts were recorded for this clone. The V and J genes are TRBV7-3 and TRBJ1-2, with TRBD1 matching over 8 bases. Germline values: CDR1 SGHTA, CDR2 FQGTGA. The CDR3 has 17 residues. With V trimmed by 6 bases and J by 4 bases, 16 bases remained unmatched. The CDR3 spells CASSSVDTRDRLYGYTF. CDR3 sequence (DNA): TGTGCCAGCAGTTCCGTGGACACCCGGGACAGGCTCTATGGCTACACCTTC.

The CDR3 DNA is TGTGCCAGCAGCTGGGACGGCTTTACGGGAGGGCGGTCAGATACGCAGTATTTT. Translated: CASSWDGFTGGRSDTQYF. V gene TRBV5-8 combines with J gene TRBJ2-3, with 8 bases fitting TRBD2. Germline V lookup: CDR1 SGHTS, CDR2 YDEGEE. The CDR3 length is 18 residues. The V gene end was trimmed by 3 bases and the J gene end by 4 bases; junction bases not matched to a gene: 16.

V and J are TRBV27 and TRBJ1-1; 7 bases are a match to TRBD1. CDR3 size: 14 residues. Trimming removed 1 base from V and 5 bases from J; junction bases left unmatched: 4. Per germline, CDR1 MNHEY and CDR2 SMNVEV (reference sequence). CDR3 coding DNA: TGTGCCAGCAGTTTATACAGGGGAATGACTGAAGCTTTCTTT. It translates to CASSLYRGMTEAFF.

This sequence joins TRBV19 and TRBJ2-1, with D unresolved. Per the germline V gene, CDR1 is LNHDA and CDR2 is SQIVND (reference sequence). The CDR3 totals 16 residues. With 1 base removed from V and 0 bases from J, the gap between germline ends came to 10 bases. CDR3 sequence (DNA): TGTGCCAGTAGTATAGGGGCCGGATCCTCCTACAATGAGCAGTTCTTC. It is translated as CASSIGAGSSYNEQFF.

The chain has TRBV5-3 and TRBJ1-6; D ambiguous. TRBV5-3 is flagged as an ORF with uncertain function. The CDR3 is 16 residues long. V shed 0 bases and J shed 5 bases, with 12 bases lying between them. The CDR3 sequence is CARSLGSYTDNSPLHF. The CDR3 bases are TGTGCCAGAAGCTTGGGGAGCTACACGGATAATTCACCCCTCCACTTT.

The V call is TRBV19, the J call TRBJ1-3; D might be TRBD1 (6 bases). The CDR3 has 16 residues. V lost 3 bases and J 0 bases, leaving 12 bases between the germline ends. Germline V gene sequence: CDR1 LNHDA, CDR2 SQIVND (reference sequence). The CDR3 loop reads CASSIISRGSGNTIYF. The CDR3 bases are TGTGCCAGTAGTATCATCTCCAGGGGCTCTGGAAACACCATATATTTT.

This chain joins TRBV3-1 (or the pseudogene TRBV3-2) and TRBJ1-1; the D gene is possibly TRBD1 (6 bases). Germline V CDR1 and CDR2: LGHDT, YNNKEL (reference sequence). The CDR3 covers 15 residues. V was trimmed by 2 bases and J by 2 bases, leaving 12 bases between them. The CDR3 DNA is TGTGCCAGCAGCCAACGGGGGGCGGGCAACACTGAAGCTTTCTTT. Its protein is CASSQRGAGNTEAFF.

This chain connects TRBV7-9 to TRBJ2-1; TRBD2 aligns across 8 bases. Germline CDR1 and CDR2: SEHNR and FQNEAQ (reference sequence). This CDR3 has 13 residues. Trimming removed 5 bases from V and 5 bases from J; junction bases left unmatched: 2. CDR3 sequence reads: CASSGGLDNEQFF. The CDR3 DNA is TGTGCCAGCAGCGGGGGACTAGACAATGAGCAGTTCTTC.

The chain has TRBV2 and TRBJ1-5; no definite D call. V was cut by 3 bases and J by 0 bases, with 12 bases left in between. Germline CDR1 SNHLY, CDR2 FYNNEI. The CDR3 sequence is 16 residues long. The CDR3 is CASSEDSADSNQPQHF. In DNA form, the CDR3 reads TGTGCCAGCAGTGAGGACTCCGCGGATAGCAATCAGCCCCAGCATTTT.

This sequence joins TRBV9 and TRBJ2-1; tentatively, D is TRBD2 (6 bases). Germline values: CDR1 SGDLS, CDR2 YYNGEE. Deletions cut 0 bases from V and 10 bases from J, with 11 bases between. The CDR3 is made up of 13 amino acids. In nucleotides, the CDR3 is TGTGCCAGCAGCGTAGCTGGGGGGAGCGAGCAGTTCTTC. This encodes CASSVAGGSEQFF.

The chain combines TRBV7-2 with TRBJ1-3; 8 bases map to TRBD1. V shed 6 bases, J shed 4 bases, and the junction held 5 bases outside the gene matches. Germline CDR1 reads SGHTA; CDR2 reads FQGNSA. This CDR3 is built from 14 residues. CDR3 sequence: CASRQDRVGNTIYF. Written as DNA, the CDR3 is TGTGCCAGCAGGCAGGACAGGGTAGGAAACACCATATATTTT.

Here the CDR3 reads CASSARTGIGEAFF. The CDR3, as DNA: TGTGCCAGCAGTGCCCGGACAGGGATAGGTGAAGCTTTCTTT. The gene calls are TRBV25-1 and TRBJ1-1; 8 bases line up with TRBD1. The CDR3 has 14 amino acids. Per germline, CDR1 MGHDK and CDR2 SYGVNS. V shed 4 bases and J 7 bases; nucleotides not matched to a gene: 8.

The chain uses TRBV19 and TRBJ2-1; TRBD2 aligns across 12 bases. This CDR3 has 15 residues. The V gene's germline CDR1 is LNHDA and CDR2 SQIVND (reference sequence). Germline trimming cut 4 bases from V and 6 bases from J; bases unmatched to any gene: 4. CDR3 DNA: TGTGCCAGTAGTAAAGAGACTAGCGGGAGCAATGAGCAGTTCTTC. It translates to CASSKETSGSNEQFF.

Only one count was recorded for this clone. The chain employs TRBV15 and TRBJ2-7; tentatively, D is TRBD1 (6 bases). The CDR3 length is 16 residues. Looked up from germline, CDR1 is LNHNV and CDR2 is YYDKDF (reference sequence). Trimming shortened V by 1 base and J by 2 bases, and 15 bases separated the two germline ends. In DNA form, the CDR3 reads TGTGCCACCAGCAGAGCTGGGCAGGGGATTGCCTACGAGCAGTACTTC. Translation gives CATSRAGQGIAYEQYF. Using reference TRBV15 and TRBJ2-7 for the parts outside the CDR3, the full variable domain is DAMVIQNPRYQVTQFGKPVTLSCSQTLNHNVMYWYQQKSSQAPKLLFHYYDKDFNNEADTPDNFQSRRPNTSFCFLDIRSPGLGDTAMYLCATSRAGQGIAYEQYFGPGTRLTVT.

The gene calls are TRBV5-5 and TRBJ2-5; 13 bases map to TRBD2. CDR3 length: 17 residues. J was trimmed by 5 bases and V by 4 bases; bases with no gene match: 11. Germline values: CDR1 SGHKS, CDR2 YYEKEE (reference sequence). CDR3 DNA sequence: TGTGCCAGCAGCCAGGGACTAGCGGGACGTATAATGGAGACCCAGTACTTC. As protein: CASSQGLAGRIMETQYF.